The 20 T cell receptor beta chains below all came from one sample that was sequenced in a study of control samples from healthy donors and cancer patients. Sequenced by immunoSEQ multiplex PCR; TCRdb stores in-frame clones only, minus some. The sample consists of roughly 400,000 clones, around nine tenths of them appearing once. Sequenced sample: PBMCs. Source of these receptors: a man aged 35-49 years with head and neck cancer.

The V call is TRBV5-1, the J call TRBJ2-1; D gene ambiguous. Trimming removed 2 bases at V and 2 bases at J, with 14 bases between. The length of the CDR3 is 16 residues. Germline V lookup: CDR1 SGHRS, CDR2 YFSETQ. Here the CDR3 DNA reads TGCGCCAGCAGCTTCACGCCTCAGGTAACCTACAATGAGCAGTTCTTC. Its protein is CASSFTPQVTYNEQFF. Full variable domain (remainder filled in from reference TRBV5-1 and TRBJ2-1): KAGVTQTPRYLIKTRGQQVTLSCSPISGHRSVSWYQQTPGQGLQFLFEYFSETQRNKGNFPGRFSGRQFSNSRSEMNVSTLELGDSALYLCASSFTPQVTYNEQFFGPGTRLTVL.

The chain combines TRBV28 with TRBJ2-7; 9 positions match TRBD1. This CDR3 is built from 16 residues. In germline, CDR1 is MDHEN, CDR2 SYDVKM. Trimming removed 5 bases from V and 3 bases from J; junction bases left unmatched: 11. The CDR3 is CASSNEPGQGYYEQYF. In nucleotides, the CDR3 is TGTGCCAGCAGTAATGAACCGGGACAGGGCTACTACGAGCAGTACTTC.

The rearrangement joins TRBV7-2 to TRBJ1-2; the D is unclear. The V gene lost 9 bases and the J gene lost 2 bases, with 16 bases spanning the gap. This CDR3 is 14 amino acids long. The germline V gene has CDR1 SGHTA and CDR2 FQGNSA. The CDR3 loop is CASGPERANYGYTF. The DNA for the CDR3 is TGTGCCAGTGGGCCGGAGAGAGCAAACTATGGCTACACCTTC.

V is TRBV4-3 and J is TRBJ1-1; tentative D call: TRBD1 (6 bases). There are 17 residues in the CDR3. Trimming stripped 2 bases from V and 0 bases from J, with 16 bases between. CDR1 and CDR2 (germline): LGHNA, YSLEER. CDR3 DNA sequence: TGCGCCAGCAGCCAACGGCAGGGGACACGTCTGAACACTGAAGCTTTCTTT. This sequence encodes CASSQRQGTRLNTEAFF.

The chain employs TRBV29-1 and TRBJ1-1, with 11 positions matching TRBD1. Germline V gene lookup returns CDR1 SQVTM and CDR2 ANQGSEA. The CDR3 runs to 12 residues. The junction had 4 bases not matched to a gene; V was cut back by 7 bases and J by 6 bases. This chain's CDR3 is CSGRTGGPEAFF. The DNA for the CDR3 is TGCAGCGGGCGGACAGGGGGCCCTGAAGCTTTCTTT.

The genes are TRBV2 and TRBJ2-1; D is undetermined. The CDR3 is 15 amino acids. The germline gives CDR1 SNHLY, CDR2 FYNNEI. Trimming removed 0 bases at V and 6 bases at J, with 12 bases between. This chain's CDR3 is CASSEAVYLLNEQFF. In nucleotides, the CDR3 is TGTGCCAGCAGTGAAGCAGTCTACCTCCTCAATGAGCAGTTCTTC.

The chain is built from TRBV18 and TRBJ2-5; no firm D call. Per germline, CDR1 KGHSH and CDR2 LQKENI. V gave up 0 bases and J gave up 1 base, with 6 bases separating them. The CDR3 loop spans 14 amino acids. CDR3 loop: CASSPPRFQETQYF. The CDR3 DNA reads TGTGCCAGCTCACCACCTCGCTTCCAAGAGACCCAGTACTTC. Full variable domain (remainder filled in from reference TRBV18 and TRBJ2-5): NAGVMQNPRHLVRRRGQEARLRCSPMKGHSHVYWYRQLPEEGLKFMVYLQKENIIDESGMPKERFSAEFPKEGPSILRIQQVVRGDSAAYFCASSPPRFQETQYFGPGTRLLVL.

V gene TRBV24-1 combines with J gene TRBJ2-1, with no clear D. V dropped 9 bases and J dropped 0 bases, with 11 bases sitting between them. The CDR3 contains 14 residues. CDR1 and CDR2 from the germline V gene are KGHDR and SFDVKD. CDR3 sequence: CATQDASSYNEQFF. The CDR3 coding sequence is TGTGCCACCCAAGACGCTAGCTCCTACAATGAGCAGTTCTTC.

The rearrangement uses TRBV6-5 and TRBJ1-6; perhaps TRBD1 as D (5 bases). Trimming took off 8 bases at V and 8 bases at J, with 19 bases between the two ends. This CDR3 has 15 residues. Germline V gene lookup returns CDR1 MNHEY and CDR2 SVGAGI. CDR3 residues: CASLSVGQRDSPLHF. The DNA for the CDR3 is TGTGCCAGCCTCTCAGTCGGACAAAGAGATTCACCCCTCCACTTT.

This sequence joins TRBV4-2 and TRBJ1-4; maybe TRBD1 (5 bases). V lost 1 base to trimming and J lost 8 bases, with 14 bases between them. The germline gives CDR1 LGHNA, CDR2 YNFKEQ. The CDR3 has 15 amino acids. The CDR3 nucleotides read TGTGCCAGCAGCCAAGGGACACTTGGGGTCGAAAAACTGTTTTTT. Translating gives CASSQGTLGVEKLFF.

J is TRBJ2-5 and V is TRBV6-2 or TRBV6-3, with D possibly TRBD2 on 6 matching bases. Germline V gene data show CDR1 as MNHEY and CDR2 as SVGEGT. Trimming stripped 2 bases from V and 4 bases from J, with 11 bases between. This CDR3 has 14 amino acids. CDR3 DNA: TGTGCCAGCAGTTACCTTACCGGGGGAGAGACCCAGTACTTC. Protein: CASSYLTGGETQYF.

The V and J genes are TRBV6-5 and TRBJ1-1; D unresolved. The CDR3 extends over 14 amino acids. Trimming stripped 3 bases from V and 0 bases from J, with 8 bases between. Germline CDR1 MNHEY, CDR2 SVGAGI. CDR3 residues: CASSYGLVNTEAFF. The CDR3 DNA reads as TGTGCCAGCAGTTATGGTTTAGTGAACACTGAAGCTTTCTTT.

This chain links TRBV14 with TRBJ2-3; no firm D call. This CDR3 comprises 16 residues. V dropped 1 base and J dropped 4 bases, with 15 bases sitting between them. Germline V gene lookup returns CDR1 SGHDN and CDR2 FVKESK. The DNA of the CDR3 is TGTGCCAGCAGCCAAGCTATAGGTGGTTTCGCAGATACGCAGTATTTT. Its protein product is CASSQAIGGFADTQYF.

The rearrangement uses TRBV7-9 and TRBJ1-5; D remains ambiguous. Germline V gene lookup returns CDR1 SEHNR and CDR2 FQNEAQ (reference sequence). The germline V and J ends were trimmed by 1 base and 6 bases, with 4 bases remaining between them. This CDR3 spans 12 amino acids. This chain's CDR3 is CASSLVGQPQHF. In DNA form, the CDR3 reads TGTGCCAGCAGCTTAGTGGGTCAGCCCCAGCATTTT.

This sequence joins TRBV14 and TRBJ1-4, with TRBD1 matching 7 bases. V was clipped by 4 bases and J by 1 base; unmatched bases: 0. The CDR3 spans 14 residues. CDR1 SGHDN and CDR2 FVKESK come from the germline V gene. CDR3: CASSRDRTNEKLFF. The DNA of the CDR3 is TGTGCCAGCAGCCGGGACAGAACTAATGAAAAACTGTTTTTT.

The rearrangement links TRBV7-9 to TRBJ2-3; 7 nucleotides line up with TRBD2. Germline V gene lookup returns CDR1 SEHNR and CDR2 FQNEAQ (reference sequence). After removal of 5 bases from V and 5 bases from J, the junction contained 7 bases not matched to a gene. The CDR3 is 14 residues long. CDR3 amino acids: CASSPSGVRDTQYF. Written as DNA, the CDR3 is TGTGCCAGCAGCCCGAGCGGGGTTAGAGATACGCAGTATTTT. The variable domain in full, with the rest retrieved from reference TRBV7-9 and TRBJ2-3, is DTGVSQNPRHKITKRGQNVTFRCDPISEHNRLYWYRQTLGQGPEFLTYFQNEAQLEKSRLLSDRFSAERPKGSFSTLEIQRTEQGDSAMYLCASSPSGVRDTQYFGPGTRLTVL.

The V and J genes are TRBV4-2 and TRBJ2-3; 9 nucleotides align to TRBD2. Germline V gives CDR1 LGHNA, CDR2 YNFKEQ. CDR3 length equals 17 residues. V gave up 4 bases and J gave up 4 bases; unmatched junction bases: 12. The CDR3 DNA follows: TGTGCCAGCAGCCGATCGTTCGGGCGGGGGGGCCCAGATACGCAGTATTTT. Its translation is CASSRSFGRGGPDTQYF.

The chain has TRBV25-1 and TRBJ2-7, with 7 bases aligning to TRBD2. The CDR3 covers 14 residues. In germline, CDR1 is MGHDK, CDR2 SYGVNS. With 8 bases clipped from V and 6 bases from J, the junction kept 13 bases outside the gene matches. The CDR3: CASSIRDYQLEQYF. The CDR3 DNA is TGTGCCAGCTCAATCCGGGACTACCAGCTCGAGCAGTACTTC.

The DNA for the CDR3 is TGTGCCAGCAGCTTAGTTCCGGGACAGGGGTCCAAAAACATTCAGTACTTC. This gives the protein CASSLVPGQGSKNIQYF. The gene calls are TRBV7-9 and TRBJ2-4, with 10 bases fitting TRBD1. Germline loops: CDR1 SEHNR, CDR2 FQNEAQ (reference sequence). The CDR3 is made up of 17 amino acids. J lost 2 bases, V lost 1 base, and 5 bases had no gene match. Using reference TRBV7-9 and TRBJ2-4 for the parts outside the CDR3, the full variable domain is DTGVSQNPRHKITKRGQNVTFRCDPISEHNRLYWYRQTLGQGPEFLTYFQNEAQLEKSRLLSDRFSAERPKGSFSTLEIQRTEQGDSAMYLCASSLVPGQGSKNIQYFGAGTRLSVL.

CDR3 coding DNA: TGTGCCTGGAGTCTCGCAGGCTCCTACGAGCAGTACTTC. Protein sequence: CAWSLAGSYEQYF. The chain employs TRBV30 and TRBJ2-7; D is undetermined. The CDR3 is 13 residues long. Germline V gene data show CDR1 as GTSNPN and CDR2 as SVGIG (reference sequence). The ends were cut back, 2 bases at V and 0 bases at J, with 8 bases in the middle.